A single sample gave rise to the 25 T cell receptor beta chains below, sequenced in a study of CD8+ T cells in alopecia areata. Reverse transcribed after extraction, RNA yielded cDNA as the sequencing template. Assay: immunoSEQ multiplex PCR; the TCRdb copy retains only in-frame clones and omits some. The data show 15,000 to 20,000 clones, over 50% seen once. Treatment indicated: oral pan-JAK inhibitor, 5-10 mg twice daily. Patients with alopecia areata provided lesional scalp punch biopsies as well as peripheral blood. The input for sequencing was skin, taken at week 4, from a patient treated with tofacitinib. Receptors originate from a human donor with alopecia areata.

The V gene is TRBV5-6, the J gene TRBJ2-1, with no clear D. Trimming pared 0 bases from V and 10 bases from J, leaving 8 bases between. CDR3 length: 12 residues. Looked up from germline, CDR1 is SGHDT and CDR2 is YYEEEE. DNA of the CDR3: TGTGCCAGCAGCTTGGGGTTTGGCGAGCAGTTCTTC. Translating gives CASSLGFGEQFF.

The genes are TRBV2 and TRBJ2-5; D call uncertain. The V gene's germline CDR1 is SNHLY and CDR2 FYNNEI. This CDR3 has 13 amino acids. Trimming removed 10 bases at V and 2 bases at J, with 14 bases between. CDR3 amino acids: CATQRRAQETQYF. DNA of the CDR3: TGTGCCACCCAAAGAAGGGCTCAAGAGACCCAGTACTTC. Together with reference TRBV2 and TRBJ2-5, the CDR3 gives the full variable domain: EPEVTQTPSHQVTQMGQEVILRCVPISNHLYFYWYRQILGQKVEFLVSFYNNEISEKSEIFDDQFSVERPDGSNFTLKIRSTKLEDSAMYFCATQRRAQETQYFGPGTRLLVL.

This clone is medium-sized (0.01 to 0.1%) within its sample. The chain links TRBV5-4 to TRBJ1-1; D may be TRBD1 (5 bases). V lost 6 bases and J lost 5, with 17 bases in between. CDR3 length: 14 residues. Germline CDR1 and CDR2: SGHNT and YYREEE (reference sequence). This chain's CDR3 is CASMSYTEGTEAFF. For the CDR3, the DNA is TGTGCCAGCATGTCCTATACCGAGGGGACTGAAGCTTTCTTT.

V and J are TRBV13 and TRBJ1-1; TRBD1 is a possible D gene (5 bases). V was pared by 3 bases and J by 5 bases, with 10 bases between. The CDR3 consists of 13 residues. The germline gives CDR1 PRHDT, CDR2 FYEKMQ (reference sequence). The CDR3 region has the DNA TGTGCCAGCAGCTTTTTAGGGGAAACTGAAGCTTTCTTT. Translating gives CASSFLGETEAFF.

The chain uses TRBV5-1 and TRBJ2-2; 8 bases fit TRBD2. V trimming: 0 bases; J trimming: 4 bases; junction bases outside the gene matches: 11. The CDR3 is 18 amino acids. Germline V lookup: CDR1 SGHRS, CDR2 YFSETQ. CDR3 region: CASSLDLRAGAVTGELFF. CDR3 coding DNA: TGCGCCAGCAGCTTGGATCTTCGAGCGGGGGCCGTCACCGGGGAGCTGTTTTTT.

This chain connects TRBV7-9 to TRBJ2-2; possible D gene TRBD2, 5 bases. CDR1 SEHNR and CDR2 FQNEAQ come from the germline V gene (reference sequence). Trimming cost V 1 base and J 1 base, with 7 bases left between them. The CDR3 contains 15 residues. CDR3 protein: CASSLVRGNTGELFF. The CDR3 nucleotides are TGTGCCAGCAGCTTAGTCCGGGGGAACACCGGGGAGCTGTTTTTT.

In DNA, the CDR3 is TGTGCCAGCAGCCAAAGAAGGAGAGGGGGCGCGTTCGAGGAGACCCAGTACTTC. As protein: CASSQRRRGGAFEETQYF. The V and J genes are TRBV14 and TRBJ2-5; 7 nucleotides align to TRBD1. CDR3 size: 18 residues. V shed 2 bases and J 5 bases; nucleotides not matched to a gene: 17. CDR1 SGHDN and CDR2 FVKESK come from the germline V gene.

The chain combines TRBV11-2 with TRBJ2-7, with 8 bases matching TRBD2. Germline V gene sequence: CDR1 SGHAT, CDR2 FQNNGV. J gave up 5 bases and V 0 bases, and 6 bases lay outside the gene matches. CDR3 length equals 15 residues. In DNA, the CDR3 is TGTGCCAGCAGCTTAGAGGGACTAGGGGCTCACGAGCAGTACTTC. As protein: CASSLEGLGAHEQYF.

This clone was seen a handful of times. The CDR3 is CASSPQRGAPNTEAFF. The CDR3 nucleotides are TGTGCCAGCAGCCCTCAAAGGGGGGCGCCGAACACTGAAGCTTTCTTT. This chain connects TRBV7-2 to TRBJ1-1, with D perhaps matching TRBD1 (6 bases). The CDR3 has 16 amino acids. The germline gives CDR1 SGHTA, CDR2 FQGNSA. V was clipped by 5 bases and J by 1 base, with 17 bases between them.

This clone was detected only a few times. The rearrangement joins TRBV15 to TRBJ2-5; 7 positions agree with TRBD1. After removal of 2 bases from V and 4 bases from J, the junction contained 7 bases not matched to a gene. The CDR3 has 15 residues. The germline V gene has CDR1 LNHNV and CDR2 YYDKDF (reference sequence). CDR3 nucleotides: TGTGCCACCAGCAGACCAGACAGGGATGGAGAGACCCAGTACTTC. It codes for CATSRPDRDGETQYF.

The chain has TRBV18 and TRBJ2-1; perhaps TRBD1 as D (7 bases). Per germline, CDR1 KGHSH and CDR2 LQKENI. The CDR3 runs to 15 residues. The V gene lost 6 bases and the J gene lost 8 bases, with 20 bases spanning the gap. The CDR3 nucleotides read TGTGCCAGCTCTCCCTTCCAGGGGGGTCCGGATGAGCAGTTCTTC. This codes for CASSPFQGGPDEQFF.

V gene TRBV5-4 combines with J gene TRBJ1-1; TRBD1 aligns across 7 bases. This CDR3 is built from 15 residues. Losses at the gene ends were 2 bases for V and 0 bases for J; bases not matched to a gene: 4. Germline CDR1 and CDR2: SGHNT and YYREEE (reference sequence). The CDR3 is CASSFLTGLNTEAFF. CDR3 in DNA: TGTGCCAGCAGCTTCCTGACAGGGCTGAACACTGAAGCTTTCTTT.

This chain uses TRBV4-1 with TRBJ1-5; no clear D gene. V was trimmed by 3 bases and J by 6 bases, leaving 12 bases between them. CDR1 is MGHRA, CDR2 YSYEKL, per germline. The CDR3 length is 14 residues. In DNA, the CDR3 is TGCGCCAGCAGCCAGACCGGTTTGGTTCAGCCCCAGCATTTT. Translating it yields CASSQTGLVQPQHF.

The V and J genes are TRBV2 and TRBJ1-4; 8 positions match TRBD1. Germline V gene sequence: CDR1 SNHLY, CDR2 FYNNEI. This CDR3 is 14 amino acids long. J gave up 7 bases and V 3 bases, and 4 bases lay outside the gene matches. CDR3 bases: TGTGCCAGCAGTGACAGGGGGCCGGGTGAAAAACTGTTTTTT. Translating gives CASSDRGPGEKLFF. The full variable domain, in which reference TRBV2 and TRBJ1-4 provide the parts outside the CDR3, is EPEVTQTPSHQVTQMGQEVILRCVPISNHLYFYWYRQILGQKVEFLVSFYNNEISEKSEIFDDQFSVERPDGSNFTLKIRSTKLEDSAMYFCASSDRGPGEKLFFGSGTQLSVL.

V is TRBV4-1 and J is TRBJ1-4; D may be TRBD1 (6 bases). The CDR3 runs 13 residues. CDR1 MGHRA and CDR2 YSYEKL come from the germline V gene. V was trimmed by 5 bases and J by 7 bases, leaving 11 bases between them. The CDR3 here is CASSRWGPEKLFF. The CDR3 DNA sequence: TGCGCCAGCAGCAGGTGGGGGCCTGAAAAACTGTTTTTT.

This sequence joins TRBV28 and TRBJ1-6, with D possibly being TRBD1 (6 bases). Germline values: CDR1 MDHEN, CDR2 SYDVKM. This CDR3 is built from 11 residues. The V gene lost 8 bases and the J gene lost 10 bases, with 9 bases spanning the gap. CDR3 nucleotides: TGTGCCAGCCAGGGGAAATCACCCCTCCACTTT. Its translation: CASQGKSPLHF.

V usage is TRBV28 and J usage is TRBJ2-2; 8 bases match TRBD1. Per germline, CDR1 MDHEN and CDR2 SYDVKM. This CDR3 has 15 residues. J was trimmed by 4 bases and V by 3 bases; bases with no gene match: 4. Here the CDR3 DNA reads TGTGCCAGCAGTTTCGGGACAGGACGCACCGGGGAGCTGTTTTTT. Translation: CASSFGTGRTGELFF.

The gene calls are TRBV7-2 and TRBJ2-5; 10 bases match TRBD1. The CDR3 has 16 amino acids. Germline CDR1 is SGHTA and CDR2 is FQGNSA. J was trimmed by 2 bases and V by 1 base; bases with no gene match: 4. As DNA, the CDR3 is TGTGCCAGCAGCTTAGTCCCGGACAGGGGGCAAGAGACCCAGTACTTC. Protein product: CASSLVPDRGQETQYF. Full variable domain (remainder filled in from reference TRBV7-2 and TRBJ2-5): GAGVSQSPSNKVTEKGKDVELRCDPISGHTALYWYRQSLGQGLEFLIYFQGNSAPDKSGLPSDRFSAERTGGSVSTLTIQRTQQEDSAVYLCASSLVPDRGQETQYFGPGTRLLVL.

This clone is classed as medium-sized. V gene TRBV10-3 combines with J gene TRBJ2-2; possibly TRBD1 or TRBD2 for D (5 bases each). V shed 6 bases and J shed 1 base, with 9 bases lying between them. This CDR3 is 14 amino acids long. Germline CDR1 reads ENHRY; CDR2 reads SYGVKD. CDR3 nucleotides: TGTGCCATCAGGAGGGGAGAGAACACCGGGGAGCTGTTTTTT. It encodes CAIRRGENTGELFF.

The rearrangement uses TRBV28 and TRBJ1-3; D is unclear. Germline V gene lookup returns CDR1 MDHEN and CDR2 SYDVKM. CDR3 size: 16 residues. The V end lost 1 base, the J end lost 0 bases, and 10 bases lay between the germline ends. The CDR3 sequence: CASSLYSRISGNTIYF. CDR3 nucleotide sequence: TGTGCCAGCAGTTTATACTCCCGGATCTCTGGAAACACCATATATTTT.

The V gene is TRBV5-4, the J gene TRBJ2-1, with D possibly being TRBD2 (5 bases). CDR3 size: 13 residues. V dropped 4 bases and J dropped 8 bases, with 13 bases sitting between them. Germline CDR1 SGHNT, CDR2 YYREEE (reference sequence). CDR3 in DNA: TGTGCCAGCAGCATACTCCACGGGGATGAGCAGTTCTTC. It codes for CASSILHGDEQFF.

The rearrangement joins TRBV29-1 to TRBJ2-5; tentative D call: TRBD2 (7 bases). CDR3 length: 13 amino acids. Germline V gene lookup returns CDR1 SQVTM and CDR2 ANQGSEA. Trimming removed 2 bases at V and 6 bases at J, with 13 bases between. The CDR3 nucleotides are TGCAGCGTTGAATACGGGGGGCGACAGACCCAGTACTTC. It specifies CSVEYGGRQTQYF.

The chain is built from TRBV5-1 and TRBJ2-7; 7 nucleotides agree with TRBD1. CDR1 and CDR2 (germline): SGHRS, YFSETQ. After removal of 3 bases from V and 7 bases from J, the junction contained 10 bases not matched to a gene. This CDR3 region has 14 residues. The CDR3 bases are TGCGCCAGCAGCTCCGCTGGACAGGCTGAGGAGCAGTACTTC. Its protein product is CASSSAGQAEEQYF.

V gene TRBV15 combines with J gene TRBJ2-7; D not certain. The CDR3 is 15 amino acids. Trimming stripped 5 bases from V and 2 bases from J, with 16 bases between. Germline V CDR1 and CDR2: LNHNV, YYDKDF (reference sequence). The CDR3 loop is CATSGWKTRPYEQYF. The CDR3 coding sequence is TGTGCCACCAGCGGCTGGAAGACACGGCCCTACGAGCAGTACTTC.

This chain joins TRBV5-1 and TRBJ2-5; 13 bases fit TRBD2. Germline CDR1 SGHRS, CDR2 YFSETQ. V dropped 0 bases and J dropped 0; count of bases not matched to a gene: 5. The CDR3 runs to 18 residues. The CDR3: CASSLGLAGGRYQETQYF. The DNA of the CDR3 is TGCGCCAGCAGCTTGGGACTAGCGGGGGGACGGTACCAAGAGACCCAGTACTTC.